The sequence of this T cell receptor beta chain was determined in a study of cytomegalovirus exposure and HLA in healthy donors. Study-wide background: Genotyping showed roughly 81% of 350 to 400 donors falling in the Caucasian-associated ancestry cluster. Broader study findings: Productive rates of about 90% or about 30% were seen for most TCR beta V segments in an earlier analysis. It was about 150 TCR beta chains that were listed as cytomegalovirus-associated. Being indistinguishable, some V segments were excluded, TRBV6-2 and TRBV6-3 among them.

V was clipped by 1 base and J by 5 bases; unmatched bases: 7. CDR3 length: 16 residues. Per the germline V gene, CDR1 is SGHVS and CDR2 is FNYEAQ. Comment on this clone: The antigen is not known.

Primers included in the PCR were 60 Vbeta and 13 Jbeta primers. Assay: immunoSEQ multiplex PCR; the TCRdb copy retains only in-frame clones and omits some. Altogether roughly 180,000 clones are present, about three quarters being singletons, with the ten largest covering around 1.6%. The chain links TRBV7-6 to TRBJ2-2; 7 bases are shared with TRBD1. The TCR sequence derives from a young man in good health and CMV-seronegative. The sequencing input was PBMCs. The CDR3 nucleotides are TGTGCCAGCAGCTTAGTTCGGCAGGGGGTGACCGGGGAGCTGTTTTTT. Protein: CASSLVRQGVTGELFF.